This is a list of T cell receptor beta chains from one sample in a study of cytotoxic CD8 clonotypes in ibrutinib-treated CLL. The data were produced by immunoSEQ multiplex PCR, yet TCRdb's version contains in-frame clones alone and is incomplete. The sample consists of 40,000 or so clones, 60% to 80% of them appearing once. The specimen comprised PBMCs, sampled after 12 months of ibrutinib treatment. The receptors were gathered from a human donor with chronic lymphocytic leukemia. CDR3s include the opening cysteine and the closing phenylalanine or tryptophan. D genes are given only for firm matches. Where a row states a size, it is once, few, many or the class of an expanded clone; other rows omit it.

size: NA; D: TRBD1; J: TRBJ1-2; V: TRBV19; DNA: TGTGCCAGTAGTGTGTCATTGGACAGGGAAAAGGACTATGGCTACACCTTC; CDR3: CASSVSLDREKDYGYTF
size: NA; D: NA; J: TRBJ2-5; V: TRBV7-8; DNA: TGTGCCAGCAGCTTATCATCAGGGGAAAAGACCCAGTACTTC; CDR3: CASSLSSGEKTQYF
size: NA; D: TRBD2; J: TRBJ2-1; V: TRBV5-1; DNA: TGCGCCAGCAGCAAAACTAGCGGGGGGTACAATGAGCAGTTCTTC; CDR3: CASSKTSGGYNEQFF
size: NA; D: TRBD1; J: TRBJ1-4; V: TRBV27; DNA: TGTGCCAGCAGCCCTCGACAGGGGTTGACTAATGAAAAACTGTTTTTT; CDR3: CASSPRQGLTNEKLFF
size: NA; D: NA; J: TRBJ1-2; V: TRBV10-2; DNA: TGCGCCAGCAGTGAACCCCTGGGGGGAAGGGGAGCGGATGGCTACACCTTC; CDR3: CASSEPLGGRGADGYTF
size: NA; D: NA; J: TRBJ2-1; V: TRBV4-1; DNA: TGCGCCAGCAGCCAACGCTCGGAGGGCCTGGGCAATGAGCAGTTCTTC; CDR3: CASSQRSEGLGNEQFF
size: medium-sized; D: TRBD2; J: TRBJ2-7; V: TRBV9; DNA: TGTGCCAGCAGCTCGGGTGAGGGACTAGCGGGAGACGAGCAGTACTTC; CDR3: CASSSGEGLAGDEQYF
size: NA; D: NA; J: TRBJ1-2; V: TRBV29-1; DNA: TGCAGCGTTGGGGGGTCGGGCAGAGGGAACTATGGCTACACCTTC; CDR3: CSVGGSGRGNYGYTF
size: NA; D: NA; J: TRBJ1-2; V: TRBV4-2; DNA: TGTGCCAGCAGCCAAGGTGCGGGCGAAGGCTACACCTTC; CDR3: CASSQGAGEGYTF
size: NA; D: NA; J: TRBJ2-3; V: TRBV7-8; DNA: TGTGCCAGCAGCCCCCGGGGATCGGTCCCAGATACGCAGTATTTT; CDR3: CASSPRGSVPDTQYF
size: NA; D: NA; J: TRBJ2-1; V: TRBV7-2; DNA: TGTGCCAGCAGCTTAGCTGGGCAGGGCAATGAGCAGTTCTTC; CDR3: CASSLAGQGNEQFF
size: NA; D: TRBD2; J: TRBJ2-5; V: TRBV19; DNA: TGTGCCAGTAGTATAGATCTAGCGGGAATAGGAGAGACCCAGTACTTC; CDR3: CASSIDLAGIGETQYF
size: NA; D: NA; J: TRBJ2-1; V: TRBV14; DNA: TGTGCCAGCAGCCATCCCTCCATCTTAAGCTCCTACAATGAGCAGTTCTTC; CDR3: CASSHPSILSSYNEQFF
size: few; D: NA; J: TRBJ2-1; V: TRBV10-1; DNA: TGCGCCAGCTCCCGTACTAGCCGAGATGAGCAGTTCTTC; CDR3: CASSRTSRDEQFF
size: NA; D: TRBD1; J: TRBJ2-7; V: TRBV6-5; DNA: TGTGCCAGCAGTTACGCGGAGCCAGGGGGTGTGAGCGAGCAGTACTTC; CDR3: CASSYAEPGGVSEQYF
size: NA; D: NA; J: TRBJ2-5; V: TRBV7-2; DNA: TGTGCCAGCAGCCCGGCAGACGGGTCTCAAGAGACCCAGTACTTC; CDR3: CASSPADGSQETQYF